The TCR beta chain under discussion was sequenced for a study of CD8+CD57+ T cells in acquired aplastic anemia. Study-wide results and caveats: Patients and controls were not found to differ significantly in CD8+ Simpson's diversity.

The V end was cut by 6 bases, the J end by 13 bases, with 28 bases between. CDR3 length: 16 residues. The germline CDR1 and CDR2 sequences are SEHNR and FQNEAQ (reference sequence). An expansion of CD8+CD57+ cells by flow cytometry had been shown in patients chosen for sequencing. Genomic DNA, serving as template, underwent TCR beta VDJ and CDR3 profiling. Using its own MiXCR run on the reads, TCRdb lists one record per CDR3 protein. This sample has more than 250,000 distinct CDR3 sequences, with roughly 82% found just once. Note on this clonotype: As yet, its antigen is unknown.

This chain connects TRBV7-9 to TRBJ1-5, with D maybe TRBD1 (5 bases). Sequenced: sorted CD4+, CD8+, or CD8+CD57+ T cells (not recorded which) from PBMCs. The source is a human donor with aplastic anemia. The CDR3 protein is CASSSSGTWRNTQQHF. CDR3 DNA sequence: TGTGCCAGCAGTTCTAGCGGGACTTGGCGAAATACCCAGCAGCATTTT. Filled out from reference TRBV7-9 and TRBJ1-5, the complete variable domain reads DTGVSQNPRHKITKRGQNVTFRCDPISEHNRLYWYRQTLGQGPEFLTYFQNEAQLEKSRLLSDRFSAERPKGSFSTLEIQRTEQGDSAMYLCASSSSGTWRNTQQHFGDGTRLSIL.